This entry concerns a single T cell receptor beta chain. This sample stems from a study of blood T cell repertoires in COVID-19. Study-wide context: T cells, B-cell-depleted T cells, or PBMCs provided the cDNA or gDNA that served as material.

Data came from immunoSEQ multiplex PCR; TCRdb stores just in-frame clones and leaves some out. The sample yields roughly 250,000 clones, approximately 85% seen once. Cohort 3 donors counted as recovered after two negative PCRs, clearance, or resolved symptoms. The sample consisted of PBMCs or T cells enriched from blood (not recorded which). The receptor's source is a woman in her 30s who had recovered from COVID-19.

The CDR3 DNA follows: TGTGCCAGCTCCTCGAGTATCGAGAATCAGCCCCAGCATTTT. Encoded protein: CASSSSIENQPQHF. The chain links TRBV18 to TRBJ1-5; no reliable D call. The CDR3 has 14 residues. V lost 6 bases, J lost 4 bases, and 13 bases lay in between. Per germline, CDR1 KGHSH and CDR2 LQKENI.